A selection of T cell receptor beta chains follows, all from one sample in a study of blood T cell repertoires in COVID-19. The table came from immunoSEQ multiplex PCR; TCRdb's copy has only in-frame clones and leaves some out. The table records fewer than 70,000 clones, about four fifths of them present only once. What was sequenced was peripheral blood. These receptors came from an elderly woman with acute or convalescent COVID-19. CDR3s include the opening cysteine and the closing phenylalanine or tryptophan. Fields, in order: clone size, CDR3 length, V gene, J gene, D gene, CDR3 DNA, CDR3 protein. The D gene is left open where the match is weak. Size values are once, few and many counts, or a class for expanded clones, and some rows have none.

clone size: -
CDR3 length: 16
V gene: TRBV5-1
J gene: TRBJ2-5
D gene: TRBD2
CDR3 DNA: TGCGCCAGCAGCGGGACTAGCGGCTCCCGTGGAGAGACCCAGTACTTC
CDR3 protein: CASSGTSGSRGETQYF

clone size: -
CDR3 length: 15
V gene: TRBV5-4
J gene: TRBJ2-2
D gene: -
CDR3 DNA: TGTGCCAGCAGCTTCGGAGGTGGGGACACCGGGGAGCTGTTTTTT
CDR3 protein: CASSFGGGDTGELFF

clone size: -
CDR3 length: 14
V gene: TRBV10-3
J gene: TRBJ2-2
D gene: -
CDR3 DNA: TGTGCCATCAGTGCCTTCGGAGACACCGGGGAGCTGTTTTTT
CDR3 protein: CAISAFGDTGELFF

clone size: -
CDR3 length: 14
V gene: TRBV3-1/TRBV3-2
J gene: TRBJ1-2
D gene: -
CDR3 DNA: TGTGCCAGCAGCCAGATTTCAGGAAACTATGGCTACACCTTC
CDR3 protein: CASSQISGNYGYTF

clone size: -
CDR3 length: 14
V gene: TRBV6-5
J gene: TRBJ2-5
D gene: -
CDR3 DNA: TGTGCCAGCAGTACTCAGCAGGCTCAAGAGACCCAGTACTTC
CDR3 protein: CASSTQQAQETQYF

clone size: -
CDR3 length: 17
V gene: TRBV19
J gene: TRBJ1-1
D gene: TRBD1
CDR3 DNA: TGTGCCAGTAGTTTTGCGGGACAGGGATTTCCGAACACTGAAGCTTTCTTT
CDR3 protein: CASSFAGQGFPNTEAFF

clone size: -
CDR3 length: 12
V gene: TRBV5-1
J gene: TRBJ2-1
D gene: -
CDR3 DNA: TGCGCCAGCAGTCGCTCCTACAATGAGCAGTTCTTC
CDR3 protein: CASSRSYNEQFF

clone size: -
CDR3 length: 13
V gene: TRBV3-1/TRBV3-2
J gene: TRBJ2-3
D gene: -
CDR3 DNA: TGTGCCAGCAGCCAACTAGCGCGAGATACGCAGTATTTT
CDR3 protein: CASSQLARDTQYF

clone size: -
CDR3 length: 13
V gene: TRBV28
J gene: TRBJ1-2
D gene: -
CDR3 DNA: TGTGCCAGCAGCCTGACGGGTGGCTATGGCTACACCTTC
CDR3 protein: CASSLTGGYGYTF

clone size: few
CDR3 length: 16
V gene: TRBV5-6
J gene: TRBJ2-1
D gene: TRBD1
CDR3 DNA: TGTGCCAGCAGCTTTCCGGGACAGGGGGTGTACAATGAGCAGTTCTTC
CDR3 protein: CASSFPGQGVYNEQFF

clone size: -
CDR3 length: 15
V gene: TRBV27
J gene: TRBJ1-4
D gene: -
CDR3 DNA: TGTGCCAGCAAAAACCAGGGAGGGGCTAATGAAAAACTGTTTTTT
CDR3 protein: CASKNQGGANEKLFF

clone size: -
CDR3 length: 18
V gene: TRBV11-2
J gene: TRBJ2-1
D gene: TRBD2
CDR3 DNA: TGTGCCAGCAGCCTCAATCCGAATGTGGATAGCGGGGGGGCCCAGCAGTTCTTC
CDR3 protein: CASSLNPNVDSGGAQQFF

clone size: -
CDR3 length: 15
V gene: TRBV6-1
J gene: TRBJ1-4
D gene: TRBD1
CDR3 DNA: TGTGCCAGCAGTGAAAAAACAGGGGAGAAGGAAAAACTGTTTTTT
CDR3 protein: CASSEKTGEKEKLFF

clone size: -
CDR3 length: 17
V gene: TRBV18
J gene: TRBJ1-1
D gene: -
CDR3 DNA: TGTGCCAGCTCTCCCGTCGGGAATTTGCCTCAGAACACTGAAGCTTTCTTT
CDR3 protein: CASSPVGNLPQNTEAFF

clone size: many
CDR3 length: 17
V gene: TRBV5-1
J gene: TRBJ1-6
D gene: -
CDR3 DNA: TGCGCCAGCAGTCCGGCCCAGCAGGGGTGGAGTGATTCACCCCTCCACTTT
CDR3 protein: CASSPAQQGWSDSPLHF